This TCR beta chain was recovered during a study of blood T cell repertoires in COVID-19. How the authors handled the data: Amplification with reference gene primers provided the estimates of nucleated cell counts. Profiling relied on immunoSEQ multiplex PCR, and the TCRdb table lists in-frame clones only, not all of them. D and trimming come from the DNA, and the V and J calls and clone size come from that table. The sample lists around 200,000 clones; around 87% were seen once. Germline loops: CDR1 MDHEN, CDR2 SYDVKM. CDR3 length equals 12 residues. Trimming removed 1 base at V and 3 bases at J, with 4 bases between.

The V gene is TRBV28, the J gene TRBJ2-7; no clear D. The TCR originated in a man aged 35-49 years with active or convalescent COVID-19. The sequencing sample was made of peripheral blood. The CDR3 DNA reads TGTGCCAGCAGTTTATTCGGCTACGAGCAGTACTTC. This encodes CASSLFGYEQYF.